This T cell receptor (beta chain) comes out of a study of blood T cells in healthy people across ages. Researchers collected roughly 10 milliliters of peripheral blood from every single donor. No fewer than 7 million PBMCs went into each sample. This clonotype was found a few times. Antigen unknown. Study-level points and caveats: It was not known whether donors were CMV positive (a possible confounder of expanded clonotype changes). With age, beta diversity per million T cells declined roughly linearly, significantly by about 37.

Losses at the gene ends were 11 bases for V and 7 bases for J; bases not matched to a gene: 12. This CDR3 has 14 residues. Looked up from germline, CDR1 is MNHEY and CDR2 is SMNVEV (reference sequence). Sample-barcoded 5' priming and a J-beta primer mix drove a second PCR of about 6 to 12 cycles. TCRdb redid the calling of the 5' RACE reads with MiXCR, one entry per CDR3 protein. The sample has hundreds of thousands of distinct CDR3 sequences, 58% seen once; the top ten hold over 20%. The clonotype originates from a man under 40 in good health. The sample consisted of blood. The rearrangement joins TRBV27 to TRBJ2-1; 9 nucleotides align to TRBD2. The CDR3 reads CASRGLAGRNEQFF. The CDR3 bases are TGTGCCTCACGAGGGCTAGCGGGAAGGAATGAGCAGTTCTTC.